The TCR beta chain described here comes from a study of blood T cell repertoires in COVID-19. The overall study: Acute and convalescent COVID-19 specimens originated in the United States, Italy and Spain.

The assay was immunoSEQ multiplex PCR, and TCRdb's table has in-frame clones only and misses some. The sample lists 200,000 to 250,000 clones; 88% were seen once. The V gene's germline CDR1 is SGHKS and CDR2 YYEKEE (reference sequence). The ends lost 0 bases at V and 8 bases at J; junction bases unmatched: 6. The CDR3 contains 15 residues. The rearrangement links TRBV5-5 to TRBJ1-4, with 8 bases aligning to TRBD1. The receptor was derived from a woman aged 45-59 years with acute COVID-19. Specimen: PBMCs or T cells enriched from blood (not recorded which). CDR3 loop: CASSLGWTGPEKLFF. In DNA, the CDR3 is TGTGCCAGCAGCTTGGGTTGGACAGGGCCCGAAAAACTGTTTTTT.